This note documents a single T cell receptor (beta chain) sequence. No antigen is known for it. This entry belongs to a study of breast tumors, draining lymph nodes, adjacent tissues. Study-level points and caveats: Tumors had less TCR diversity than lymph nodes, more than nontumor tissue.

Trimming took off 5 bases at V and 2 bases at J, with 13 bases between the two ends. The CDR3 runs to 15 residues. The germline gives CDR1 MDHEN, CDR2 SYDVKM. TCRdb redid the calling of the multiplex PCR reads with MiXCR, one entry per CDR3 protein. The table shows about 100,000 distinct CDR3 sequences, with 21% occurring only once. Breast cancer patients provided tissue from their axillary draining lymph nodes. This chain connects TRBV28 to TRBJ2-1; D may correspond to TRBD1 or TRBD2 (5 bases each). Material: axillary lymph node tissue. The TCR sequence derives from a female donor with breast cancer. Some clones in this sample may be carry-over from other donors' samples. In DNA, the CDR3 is TGTGCCAGCAGTGAACGGGACGGGCCCTACAATGAGCAGTTCTTC. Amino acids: CASSERDGPYNEQFF.